The present entry profiles one TCR beta chain with its context. This clonotype was found many times. There is no known antigen for this receptor. Base-call qualities are not available, and no considerably larger clone is one nucleotide away. TCR beta CDR3 regions were amplified from RNA transcripts. For the first round of RT-PCR on the TCR CDR3, the HTBI primer set was used together with the Qiagen OneStep RT-PCR kit. The libraries were constructed in a second round of multiplex PCR and then size-selected and purified. Paired-end sequencing of the libraries was performed with 100 bp reads on an Illumina HiSeq2000. Regarding the original processing steps: Raw data were processed with SOAPnuke, discarding reads with adapters, uncalled bases, mean Phred below 15, or no exact constant-primer or identifier match. High-quality paired reads were merged using COPE v1.2.5, and each unique nucleotide sequence was defined as a clonotype. MiTCR v1.1 was used to align clonotypes to the IMGT TRBV, TRBD and TRBJ reference segments. Only V-J combinations with frequency above 0.0001, covering about 99% of repertoires, were analysed. A TCS score was defined as the ratio between F50 (clonal expansion) and ExV (chaos), using BLOSUM62-based TCRdist between CDR3 peptides within each V-J. Welch's t-statistics and random forest reduced just over 500 V-J features to about 12, which were used in a naive Bayes classifier (R e1071). The public reads were reanalyzed by TCRdb: fastp trimming at Q25, MiXCR alignment, in-frame beta chains only. Identical CDR3 protein sequences are pooled into one entry, listed with their most common genes and DNA. TCRdb's processing, not the study's, gives the V and J calls here. For this sample the table gives some 370,000 distinct CDR3 sequences, of which 17% were detected only once. Together, the top ten hold 34% of the sample.

The data derive from a study of T cells in Graves' hyperthyroidism and ophthalmopathy (dated by TCRdb to between 2017 and 2020). Regarding the research as a whole: Peripheral blood samples were taken at initial diagnosis, before any treatment was given. TCR V-J signatures able to tell the groups apart were searched for in a discovery cohort of 95 to 100 patients, of whom 40 to 45 had Graves' ophthalmopathy and under 65 had stable Graves' hyperthyroidism. Whether ophthalmopathy could be predicted prospectively was tested in an independent validation cohort made up of 18 hyperthyroidism patients plus 17 patients who later progressed to ophthalmopathy. The 100 or so discovery patients were randomly split 7:3 into training and test sets. Thyroid tissue and blood T-cell repertoires from roughly six Graves' hyperthyroidism patients were also compared in the study. After blood sampling, hyperthyroidism patients were treated with methimazole at a starting dose of 30 mg daily, and ophthalmopathy patients were treated with high-dose intravenous methylprednisolone. The paper describes TCR Vbeta CDR3 sequencing of 120 to 150 peripheral blood samples, made up of 43 ophthalmopathy patients, more than 70 hyperthyroidism patients and about 17 progressor patients. Results and caveats for the whole study, not just this receptor: In cross-validation, a model built on a 13 V-J signature told ophthalmopathy apart from stable hyperthyroidism with less than 90% sensitivity and about 81% specificity, and in testing the same model reached 80%/75%. No statistical method was used to set the sample size in advance, and investigators knew the group allocation. Most expanded thyroid clonotypes (frequency above 0.001) were also detected in blood, suggesting blood repertoires may reflect thyroid immune responses. During validation, the model predicted progression to ophthalmopathy a median of roughly six months ahead of onset, with around 65% sensitivity and about 75% specificity.

The hyperthyroidism patients were between 18 and 65 years old and newly diagnosed, with a disease duration of less than 2 months. Any patient with an uncontrolled infection, another autoimmune disease, pregnancy or lactation was excluded. Diagnoses were based on clinical symptoms, serum thyroxine and TRAb, thyroid ultrasound and orbital computed tomography. Blood from progressor patients was drawn when they were first diagnosed with hyperthyroidism, before any ophthalmopathy symptoms appeared. PBMCs were separated from approximately 10 ml of fresh peripheral blood using Ficoll-Paque density gradient centrifugation. Progressor patients were first diagnosed with Graves' hyperthyroidism and then developed ophthalmopathy during follow-up. Trizol reagent was used to extract total RNA, and RNA quality was then checked on an Agilent 2100 Bioanalyzer. The CDR3 measures 17 amino acids from cysteine to phenylalanine. Only CDR3 DNA is held: 51 bases, read in frame from base 1. Reading the germline V gene (reference sequence) gives CDR1 SEHNR and CDR2 FQNEAQ. V loses 0 bases at its end and J loses 4 bases; junction bases beyond the gene matches: 10.

The origin of this receptor is a woman aged 30 to 39 with Graves' hyperthyroidism that later progressed to Graves' ophthalmopathy. In this chain, TRBV7-9 is recombined with TRBJ2-3; 7 central nucleotides agree with TRBD1. Sequencing was performed on blood. The DNA sequence is as follows: TGTGCCAGCAGCTTAGCGTCGACAGGGATTCGCGCAGATACGCAGTATTTT. Translated, this gives CASSLASTGIRADTQYF.